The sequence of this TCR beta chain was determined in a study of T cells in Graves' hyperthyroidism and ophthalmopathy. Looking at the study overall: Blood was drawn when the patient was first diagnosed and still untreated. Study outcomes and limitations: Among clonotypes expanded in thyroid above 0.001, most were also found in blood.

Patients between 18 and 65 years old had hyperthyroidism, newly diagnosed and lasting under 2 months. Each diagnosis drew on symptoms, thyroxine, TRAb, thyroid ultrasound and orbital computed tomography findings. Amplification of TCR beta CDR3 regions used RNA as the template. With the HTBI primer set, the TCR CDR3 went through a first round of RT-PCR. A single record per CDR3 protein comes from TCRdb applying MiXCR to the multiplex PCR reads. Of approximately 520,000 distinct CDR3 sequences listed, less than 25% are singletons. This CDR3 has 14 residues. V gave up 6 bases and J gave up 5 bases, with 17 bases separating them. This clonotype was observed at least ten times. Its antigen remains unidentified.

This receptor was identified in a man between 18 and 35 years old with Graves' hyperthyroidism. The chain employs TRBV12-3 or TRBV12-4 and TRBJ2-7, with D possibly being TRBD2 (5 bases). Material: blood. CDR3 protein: CASSPGRRAHEQYF. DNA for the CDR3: TGTGCCAGCAGCCCCGGGCGGCGGGCCCACGAGCAGTACTTC.